This T cell receptor beta chain was identified in a study of PD-L1 blockade in urothelial cancer. Specified time point: pretreatment peripheral blood. V shed 3 bases, J shed 7 bases, and the junction held 3 bases outside the gene matches. The germline V gene encodes CDR1 SGHRS and CDR2 YFSETQ. This CDR3 has 13 amino acids. The method was immunoSEQ multiplex PCR; TCRdb's version includes in-frame clones alone and lacks a portion of them. The sample consists of approximately 47,000 clones, 82% of them appearing once. The genes are TRBV5-1 and TRBJ1-2; 10 bases agree with TRBD1. This TCR derives from a man between 50 and 59 years old with urothelial cancer. The source material was PBMCs, sampled around atezolizumab (anti-PD-L1) treatment. CDR3 sequence reads: CASSWDRGSGYTF. CDR3 in DNA: TGCGCCAGCAGCTGGGACAGGGGTTCTGGCTACACCTTC.